The 11 T cell receptor beta chains presented below share a single source sample, sequenced in a study of T-cell memory formation after mild COVID-19. TCRdb reprocessed the 5' RACE reads with MiXCR, giving one entry per CDR3 protein. This sample yields about 350,000 distinct CDR3 sequences, of which approximately 13% are seen a single time; about a fifth belongs to the top ten. Sequences were obtained from PBMCs or a T cell subset sorted from them (not recorded which). The receptors derive from a young man who had mild COVID-19 (a few samples of this study predate the infection). Cell type and time point are not known.

This clonotype was seen only a few times. The CDR3 loop is CASSQSSGSWDGELFF. Here the CDR3 DNA reads TGCGCCAGCAGCCAGAGTAGTGGCAGTTGGGACGGGGAGCTGTTTTTT. The chain couples TRBV4-1 to TRBJ2-2; D gene unclear. V was clipped by 3 bases and J by 7 bases, with 18 bases between them. Germline values: CDR1 MGHRA, CDR2 YSYEKL. The CDR3 spans 16 residues.

V is TRBV6-5 and J is TRBJ2-5; no definite D call. This CDR3 comprises 13 residues. V lost 2 bases and J 5 bases, leaving 9 bases between the germline ends. Germline lookup yields CDR1 MNHEY and CDR2 SVGAGI. CDR3 sequence (DNA): TGTGCCAGCAGTTACGGCTTTCCGGAGACCCAGTACTTC. Translating gives CASSYGFPETQYF.

This chain joins TRBV7-9 and TRBJ2-1, with D possibly being TRBD1 (5 bases). Germline lookup yields CDR1 SEHNR and CDR2 FQNEAQ (reference sequence). CDR3 size: 13 residues. Between the trimmed V and J ends, which lost 4 bases and 9 bases, there was a span of 13 bases. The CDR3 is CASSSTAGSEQFF. In nucleotides, the CDR3 is TGTGCCAGCAGCTCTACGGCAGGGTCTGAGCAGTTCTTC.

The V gene is TRBV6-5, the J gene TRBJ2-7; 7 positions match TRBD2. V was pared by 6 bases and J by 0 bases, with 5 bases of the junction left unmatched. The germline V gene has CDR1 MNHEY and CDR2 SVGAGI. CDR3 length: 14 amino acids. The DNA of the CDR3 is TGTGCCAGCAGGGGAGGGGCAGGCTCCTACGAGCAGTACTTC. Translation: CASRGGAGSYEQYF.

The chain combines TRBV5-1 with TRBJ2-5; D is unresolved. From germline, CDR1 is SGHRS and CDR2 YFSETQ. This CDR3 is built from 16 residues. Trimming took 0 bases from V and 0 from J, leaving 12 bases between them. CDR3 nucleotides: TGCGCCAGCAGCTTGGGTGACGGCTCGTACCAAGAGACCCAGTACTTC. Translation: CASSLGDGSYQETQYF.

Only a few counts were recorded for this clonotype. The gene calls are TRBV9 and TRBJ2-5; 14 nucleotides line up with TRBD2. Per the germline V gene, CDR1 is SGDLS and CDR2 is YYNGEE. The CDR3 sequence is 16 residues long. The V gene end was trimmed by 4 bases and the J gene end by 4 bases; junction bases not matched to a gene: 6. The CDR3 region has the DNA TGTGCCAGCAGCCCGCGACTAGCGGGGGGGGGAGAGACCCAGTACTTC. Translated, it gives CASSPRLAGGGETQYF.

This clonotype was seen only a few times. This CDR3 reads CSARDRAGSELVGYTF. Written as DNA, the CDR3 is TGCAGTGCTAGAGATCGGGCGGGGAGTGAACTGGTTGGCTACACCTTC. This chain connects TRBV20-1 to TRBJ1-2; D gene ambiguous. Trimming took off 0 bases at V and 7 bases at J, with 21 bases between the two ends. The germline CDR1 and CDR2 sequences are DFQATT and SNEGSKA (reference sequence). This CDR3 is built from 16 residues.

There are a few counts of this clonotype. The V and J genes are TRBV12-3 or TRBV12-4 and TRBJ2-7; maybe TRBD1 (6 bases). This CDR3 contains 12 residues. With 0 bases removed from V and 7 bases from J, the gap between germline ends came to 7 bases. In DNA form, the CDR3 reads TGTGCCAGCAGTTTAGCTCAGGGGGAGCAGTACTTC. This encodes CASSLAQGEQYF.

The V gene is TRBV12-3 or TRBV12-4, the J gene TRBJ2-2, with a possible D match to TRBD1 (5 bases). The CDR3 is 13 residues long. Trimming pared 6 bases from V and 5 bases from J, leaving 10 bases between. The CDR3 DNA reads TGTGCCAGCAGCCAGGGTTTTACCGGGGAGCTGTTTTTT. This translates into CASSQGFTGELFF.

This clonotype was counted only a few times. The chain uses TRBV28 and TRBJ1-6, with a possible D match to TRBD1 (6 bases). V was cut by 7 bases and J by 8 bases, with 18 bases left in between. Germline V gene sequence: CDR1 MDHEN, CDR2 SYDVKM. The CDR3 contains 15 residues. The CDR3 region is CASTPGPRTDSPLHF. The CDR3 nucleotides are TGTGCCAGCACTCCAGGTCCCCGGACAGATTCACCCCTCCACTTT.

The sample holds many counts of this clonotype. V gene TRBV12-3 or TRBV12-4 combines with J gene TRBJ1-2; possibly TRBD1 for D (5 bases). The CDR3 sequence is 13 residues long. The V end was cut by 3 bases, the J end by 5 bases, with 10 bases between. DNA of the CDR3: TGTGCCAGCAGTTTGGCGACAGCGTATGGCTACACCTTC. Translating gives CASSLATAYGYTF.